Below, 12 T cell receptor beta chains from the same sample are listed, as sequenced in a study of identifying expanded T cells in peripheral blood. Here immunoSEQ multiplex PCR was the method, and the copy in TCRdb shows in-frame clones only, minus some. In the table there are over 80,000 clones, 70% to 90% of which are singletons. The sample taken for sequencing was blood. These receptors all come from a person between 18 and 69 years old in good health.

The chain combines TRBV5-1 with TRBJ1-2; D is undetermined. The CDR3 extends over 15 amino acids. Trimming took off 4 bases at V and 2 bases at J, with 15 bases between the two ends. Germline CDR1 and CDR2: SGHRS and YFSETQ. In nucleotides, the CDR3 is TGCGCCAGCAGCCCCTCCGTGGCCGTCAACTATGGCTACACCTTC. Translating gives CASSPSVAVNYGYTF.

The CDR3 DNA follows: TGTGCCAGCAGTGAACAACAGGACTACGAGCAGTACTTC. This sequence encodes CASSEQQDYEQYF. This chain uses TRBV2 with TRBJ2-7; TRBD1 might be the D (5 bases). This CDR3 has 13 amino acids. Germline V gives CDR1 SNHLY, CDR2 FYNNEI. V was shortened by 2 bases and J by 3 bases, with 8 bases between the two germline ends.

The rearrangement links TRBV5-1 to TRBJ1-1; D is unresolved. CDR1 and CDR2 (germline): SGHRS, YFSETQ. V shed 0 bases and J shed 1 base, with 13 bases lying between them. The length of the CDR3 is 16 residues. This CDR3 is CASSLEGSRQNTEAFF. The CDR3, as DNA: TGCGCCAGCAGCTTGGAAGGCAGCCGCCAGAACACTGAAGCTTTCTTT.

This clone was seen a handful of times. This chain joins TRBV11-3 and TRBJ1-2; TRBD1 is a possible D gene (5 bases). V was clipped by 0 bases and J by 1 base, with 18 bases between them. This CDR3 has 18 amino acids. Germline loops: CDR1 SGHNT, CDR2 YENEEA. The CDR3 sequence: CASSLDQGGTTINYGYTF. The DNA of the CDR3 is TGTGCCAGCAGCTTAGATCAGGGAGGGACGACGATTAACTATGGCTACACCTTC. The full variable domain, in which reference TRBV11-3 and TRBJ1-2 provide the parts outside the CDR3, is EAGVVQSPRYKIIEKKQPVAFWCNPISGHNTLYWYLQNLGQGPELLIRYENEEAVDDSQLPKDRFSAERLKGVDSTLKIQPAELGDSAVYLCASSLDQGGTTINYGYTFGSGTRLTVV.

Concerning this clone: This sample includes further DNA sequences coding for the same CDR3. The V gene is TRBV7-2, the J gene TRBJ2-7; D is ambiguous. The length of the CDR3 is 12 residues. The germline V gene has CDR1 SGHTA and CDR2 FQGNSA. With 0 bases removed from V and 2 bases from J, the gap between germline ends came to 2 bases. In DNA form, the CDR3 reads TGTGCCAGCAGCTTAGCCACCTACGAGCAGTACTTC. Protein: CASSLATYEQYF.

CDR3 loop: CASSLGMGGGNTEAFF. The CDR3 region has the DNA TGTGCCAGCAGCTTGGGCATGGGGGGTGGGAACACTGAAGCTTTCTTT. The chain recombines TRBV5-5 with TRBJ1-1; maybe TRBD1 (5 bases). Trimming took off 0 bases at V and 1 base at J, with 13 bases between the two ends. CDR1 SGHKS and CDR2 YYEKEE come from the germline V gene (reference sequence). The CDR3 covers 16 residues. The whole variable domain, remainder taken from reference TRBV5-5 and TRBJ1-1, is DAGVTQSPTHLIKTRGQQVTLRCSPISGHKSVSWYQQVLGQGPQFIFQYYEKEERGRGNFPDRFSARQFPNYSSELNVNALLLGDSALYLCASSLGMGGGNTEAFFGQGTRLTVV.

This CDR3 is CASSPYGGPWVLTQYF. DNA of the CDR3: TGTGCCAGCTCACCTTACGGGGGCCCTTGGGTCTTAACGCAGTATTTT. V is TRBV18 and J is TRBJ2-3; TRBD1 or TRBD2 may be the D gene (6 bases each). Between the trimmed V and J ends, which lost 3 bases and 9 bases, there was a span of 22 bases. The CDR3 has 16 residues. Germline V lookup: CDR1 KGHSH, CDR2 LQKENI. The full variable domain, completed using reference TRBV18 and TRBJ2-3, is NAGVMQNPRHLVRRRGQEARLRCSPMKGHSHVYWYRQLPEEGLKFMVYLQKENIIDESGMPKERFSAEFPKEGPSILRIQQVVRGDSAAYFCASSPYGGPWVLTQYFGPGTRLTVL.

This clone was recorded once. The CDR3 sequence: CASQEGNTGELFF. Here the CDR3 DNA reads TGTGCCAGCCAGGAGGGGAACACCGGGGAGCTGTTTTTT. This chain joins TRBV6-5 and TRBJ2-2; D is perhaps TRBD2 (6 bases). CDR3 size: 13 residues. CDR1 MNHEY and CDR2 SVGAGI come from the germline V gene. V lost 8 bases, J lost 1 base, and 8 bases lay in between.

This clone showed up just once. The chain couples TRBV7-2 to TRBJ1-5, with a tentative D call TRBD1 (5 bases). This CDR3 has 18 amino acids. Per the germline V gene, CDR1 is SGHTA and CDR2 is FQGNSA. V was cut by 4 bases and J by 3 bases, with 22 bases left in between. The CDR3 sequence is CASSSDPRGGSFNQPQHF. For the CDR3, the DNA is TGTGCCAGCAGCTCCGACCCTCGGGGGGGGTCCTTCAATCAGCCCCAGCATTTT.

V usage is TRBV2 and J usage is TRBJ2-5; D gene unclear. Germline-derived CDR1 and CDR2 are SNHLY and FYNNEI. This CDR3 has 14 residues. V lost 0 bases and J 5 bases, leaving 10 bases between the germline ends. The CDR3 sequence: CASSEALSIETQYF. DNA for the CDR3: TGTGCCAGCAGTGAAGCGCTCTCGATCGAGACCCAGTACTTC.

The J gene is TRBJ2-1, the V gene TRBV15, with D possibly matching TRBD2 (5 bases). The V gene's germline CDR1 is LNHNV and CDR2 YYDKDF (reference sequence). Deletions cut 1 base from V and 9 bases from J, with 13 bases between. The CDR3 consists of 14 residues. CDR3 amino acids: CATSRGGLAPEQFF. In DNA form, the CDR3 reads TGTGCCACCAGCAGAGGAGGACTGGCTCCTGAGCAGTTCTTC. Filled out from reference TRBV15 and TRBJ2-1, the complete variable domain reads DAMVIQNPRYQVTQFGKPVTLSCSQTLNHNVMYWYQQKSSQAPKLLFHYYDKDFNNEADTPDNFQSRRPNTSFCFLDIRSPGLGDTAMYLCATSRGGLAPEQFFGPGTRLTVL.

The V gene is TRBV7-9, the J gene TRBJ2-1; D is possibly TRBD1 (6 bases). The germline CDR1 and CDR2 sequences are SEHNR and FQNEAQ (reference sequence). The V end lost 8 bases, the J end lost 7 bases, and 12 bases lay between the germline ends. The CDR3 contains 12 residues. Written as DNA, the CDR3 is TGTGCCAGCGACCAAGACAGGAATGAGCAGTTCTTC. Translation: CASDQDRNEQFF.